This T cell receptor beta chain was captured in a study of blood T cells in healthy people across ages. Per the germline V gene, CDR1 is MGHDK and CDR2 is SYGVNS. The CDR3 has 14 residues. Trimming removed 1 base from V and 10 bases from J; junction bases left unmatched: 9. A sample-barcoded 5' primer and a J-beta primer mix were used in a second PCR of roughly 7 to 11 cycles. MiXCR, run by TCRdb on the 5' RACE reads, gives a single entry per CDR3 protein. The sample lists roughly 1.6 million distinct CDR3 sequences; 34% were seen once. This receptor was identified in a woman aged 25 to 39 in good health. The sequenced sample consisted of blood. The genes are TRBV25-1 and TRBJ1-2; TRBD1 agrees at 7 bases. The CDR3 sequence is CASSEFGDSFDYTF. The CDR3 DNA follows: TGTGCCAGCAGTGAATTCGGGGACAGCTTTGACTACACCTTC.